The 23 T cell receptor beta chains presented below share a single source sample, sequenced in a study of CD8 T cells in Susac syndrome. A quantity of about 0.5 to 1 ug RNA underwent reverse transcription using random hexamers. TCRdb redid the calling of the immunoSEQ multiplex PCR reads with MiXCR, one entry per CDR3 protein. The sample includes 130,000 or so distinct CDR3 sequences, 80% to 85% of them seen just once. The sample taken for sequencing was CD8+ T cells from PBMCs. All receptors come from a human donor with multiple sclerosis.

V is TRBV4-1 and J is TRBJ1-5, with D uncertain. Germline CDR1 reads MGHRA; CDR2 reads YSYEKL. Trimming removed 0 bases at V and 2 bases at J, with 2 bases between. The CDR3 covers 13 residues. For the CDR3, the DNA is TGCGCCAGCAGCCAAGATCGCAATCAGCCCCAGCATTTT. Amino acid sequence: CASSQDRNQPQHF.

This clonotype was detected a few times. V usage is TRBV27 and J usage is TRBJ2-1, with D possibly matching TRBD2 (5 bases). CDR1 MNHEY and CDR2 SMNVEV come from the germline V gene (reference sequence). With 5 bases removed from V and 3 bases from J, the gap between germline ends came to 8 bases. There are 13 residues in the CDR3. This chain's CDR3 is CASSHGDYNEQFF. The CDR3 DNA follows: TGTGCCAGCAGTCACGGGGACTACAATGAGCAGTTCTTC.

The chain links TRBV6-2 or TRBV6-3 to TRBJ1-2; D remains ambiguous. Trimming took 5 bases from V and 2 from J, leaving 12 bases between them. Germline CDR1 reads MNHEY; CDR2 reads SVGEGT. The length of the CDR3 is 14 residues. The DNA for the CDR3 is TGTGCCAGCAGTCCGCCCGGCGGAAACTATGGCTACACCTTC. It specifies CASSPPGGNYGYTF.

This clonotype was detected once. The J gene is TRBJ1-3, the V gene TRBV7-9; D is unclear. CDR3 length: 14 amino acids. From germline, CDR1 is SEHNR and CDR2 FQNEAQ (reference sequence). V lost 4 bases and J lost 0, with 7 bases in between. For the CDR3, the DNA is TGTGCCAGCAGCTCCCTGGGCTCTGGAAACACCATATATTTT. Translating it yields CASSSLGSGNTIYF.

The V and J genes are TRBV24-1 and TRBJ2-1; D is possibly TRBD1 (5 bases). The CDR3 totals 13 residues. V was trimmed by 4 bases and J by 6 bases, leaving 9 bases between them. Looked up from germline, CDR1 is KGHDR and CDR2 is SFDVKD. The chain's CDR3 is CATSEGPPNEQFF. CDR3 DNA: TGTGCCACCAGTGAGGGGCCGCCCAATGAGCAGTTCTTC.

The chain links TRBV5-1 to TRBJ2-7; D uncertain. The CDR3 spans 14 residues. The V and J ends lost 4 bases and 1 base respectively, with 12 bases between them. Germline V gene sequence: CDR1 SGHRS, CDR2 YFSETQ. CDR3 sequence: CASSQVGASYEQYF. The CDR3 DNA sequence: TGCGCCAGCAGCCAGGTCGGAGCTTCCTACGAGCAGTACTTC.

V and J are TRBV29-1 and TRBJ2-7, with D maybe TRBD1 (5 bases). CDR3 length: 12 residues. In germline, CDR1 is SQVTM, CDR2 ANQGSEA. V shed 4 bases and J shed 0 bases, with 7 bases lying between them. The CDR3 nucleotides read TGCAGCGTTGGGCAGGGCTCCTACGAGCAGTACTTC. Translated: CSVGQGSYEQYF.

This clonotype was recorded only once. The chain joins TRBV7-6 to TRBJ2-3; D is tentatively TRBD1 or TRBD2 (6 bases each). The germline CDR1 and CDR2 sequences are SGHVS and FNYEAQ. Between the trimmed V and J ends, which lost 4 bases and 3 bases, there was a span of 17 bases. CDR3 length: 16 residues. CDR3: CASSYKGVGGTDTQYF. The CDR3 nucleotides are TGTGCCAGCAGCTACAAGGGGGTAGGGGGGACAGATACGCAGTATTTT.

This clonotype was recorded once. The chain couples TRBV27 to TRBJ2-1, with 12 bases that match TRBD2. V lost 4 bases, J lost 9 bases, and 7 bases stayed unmatched. Germline V gives CDR1 MNHEY, CDR2 SMNVEV (reference sequence). CDR3 length: 15 amino acids. The CDR3 DNA follows: TGTGCCAGCAGTTCCCGGACTAGCGGGATACCTGAGCAGTTCTTC. Its translation: CASSSRTSGIPEQFF.

V and J are TRBV13 and TRBJ1-1, with TRBD1 as a possible D gene (5 bases). Trimming took 7 bases from V and 5 from J, leaving 20 bases between them. CDR1 and CDR2 from the germline V gene are PRHDT and FYEKMQ (reference sequence). The CDR3 has 15 residues. The CDR3 loop is CASTLRQGVETEAFF. CDR3 sequence (DNA): TGTGCCAGCACCCTTAGACAAGGGGTTGAAACTGAAGCTTTCTTT.

The chain has TRBV18 and TRBJ1-6, with D possibly being TRBD1 (5 bases). Germline V lookup: CDR1 KGHSH, CDR2 LQKENI. This CDR3 has 16 residues. Between the trimmed V and J ends, which lost 4 bases and 7 bases, there was a span of 17 bases. CDR3 amino acids: CASSRIRDGANSPLHF. CDR3 sequence (DNA): TGTGCCAGCTCACGGATTAGGGATGGGGCCAATTCACCCCTCCACTTT.

The chain uses TRBV28 and TRBJ1-5, with D possibly matching TRBD1 (5 bases). The V and J ends lost 2 bases and 6 bases respectively, with 20 bases between them. Germline V lookup: CDR1 MDHEN, CDR2 SYDVKM. The CDR3 covers 17 residues. The CDR3 DNA follows: TGTGCCAGCAGTTTAACCTCATCCTCAGGGTCTGGTCAGCCCCAGCATTTT. It is translated as CASSLTSSSGSGQPQHF.

The chain uses TRBV7-2 and TRBJ1-5, with D possibly TRBD1 on 6 matching bases. The CDR3 extends over 13 amino acids. Germline CDR1 is SGHTA and CDR2 is FQGNSA. The V end lost 6 bases, the J end lost 6 bases, and 12 bases lay between the germline ends. CDR3 DNA: TGTGCCAGCAGTAAAGGAGGGGGTCAGCCCCAGCATTTT. The encoded protein is CASSKGGGQPQHF.

The rearrangement links TRBV2 to TRBJ2-1; D is uncertain. CDR1 is SNHLY and CDR2 is FYNNEI in the germline V gene. V was clipped by 3 bases and J by 1 base, with 13 bases between them. CDR3 length: 16 amino acids. CDR3 region: CASSEAGRRSYNEQFF. Written as DNA, the CDR3 is TGTGCCAGCAGTGAGGCAGGTAGACGGTCCTACAATGAGCAGTTCTTC.

V and J are TRBV27 and TRBJ2-5, with D unresolved. CDR1 is MNHEY and CDR2 is SMNVEV in the germline V gene (reference sequence). The length of the CDR3 is 13 residues. Trimming cost V 8 bases and J 5 bases, with 15 bases left between them. The CDR3 coding sequence is TGTGCCAGCCTCCCATGGGGTGAGGAGACCCAGTACTTC. Encoded protein: CASLPWGEETQYF.

The chain combines TRBV4-1 with TRBJ2-2, with a tentative D call TRBD1 (6 bases). The length of the CDR3 is 17 residues. Germline V gives CDR1 MGHRA, CDR2 YSYEKL. Trimming removed 4 bases at V and 0 bases at J, with 15 bases between. The CDR3, as DNA: TGCGCCAGCAGCCCAGAACAGGGACCTCCGAACACCGGGGAGCTGTTTTTT. Its protein product is CASSPEQGPPNTGELFF.

The chain employs TRBV6-1 and TRBJ1-3, with D unresolved. V was trimmed by 6 bases and J by 6 bases, leaving 30 bases between them. Germline-derived CDR1 and CDR2 are MNHNS and SASEGT. CDR3 length: 19 amino acids. The CDR3 DNA sequence: TGTGCCAGCAGCCACGGGTACGGGTCCCTTGGAGGGCTGAAAAACACCATATATTTT. Residues: CASSHGYGSLGGLKNTIYF.

The J gene is TRBJ2-1, the V gene TRBV28; 11 nucleotides line up with TRBD1. CDR1 and CDR2 (germline): MDHEN, SYDVKM. V shed 6 bases, J shed 4 bases, and the junction held 5 bases outside the gene matches. The CDR3 consists of 15 residues. CDR3 in amino acids: CASSLGQGGYNEQFF. The CDR3 region has the DNA TGTGCCAGCAGCTTGGGACAGGGGGGTTACAATGAGCAGTTCTTC. The full variable domain, its missing parts supplied by reference TRBV28 and TRBJ2-1, is DVKVTQSSRYLVKRTGEKVFLECVQDMDHENMFWYRQDPGLGLRLIYFSYDVKMKEKGDIPEGYSVSREKKERFSLILESASTNQTSMYLCASSLGQGGYNEQFFGPGTRLTVL.

The chain links TRBV5-1 to TRBJ2-2; TRBD2 matches 7 bases. Trimming took 4 bases from V and 2 from J; bases not matched to a gene: 5. The CDR3 is 15 residues long. The germline V gene has CDR1 SGHRS and CDR2 YFSETQ. The CDR3 loop reads CASSPGTINTGELFF. The DNA for the CDR3 is TGCGCCAGCAGCCCAGGGACTATCAACACCGGGGAGCTGTTTTTT.

This chain connects TRBV29-1 to TRBJ1-1; D is ambiguous. The V gene's germline CDR1 is SQVTM and CDR2 ANQGSEA. This CDR3 spans 10 amino acids. CDR3 amino acids: CRELNTEAFF. The DNA of the CDR3 is TGCAGGGAGTTGAACACTGAAGCTTTCTTT.

In DNA form, the CDR3 reads TGTGCCAGCAGCTTCGAGGGGGTCCCTAACTATGGCTACACCTTC. It yields the protein CASSFEGVPNYGYTF. The V call is TRBV11-2, the J call TRBJ1-2; D perhaps matches TRBD1 (6 bases). The germline V gene has CDR1 SGHAT and CDR2 FQNNGV. The CDR3 runs 15 residues. V gave up 3 bases and J gave up 0 bases, with 11 bases separating them. The variable domain in full, completed from reference TRBV11-2 and TRBJ1-2, reads EAGVAQSPRYKIIEKRQSVAFWCNPISGHATLYWYQQILGQGPKLLIQFQNNGVVDDSQLPKDRFSAERLKGVDSTLKIQPAKLEDSAVYLCASSFEGVPNYGYTFGSGTRLTVV.

The chain has TRBV4-1 and TRBJ2-1; D is perhaps TRBD2 (6 bases). The CDR3 totals 14 residues. V gave up 4 bases and J gave up 9 bases, with 16 bases separating them. Germline CDR1 is MGHRA and CDR2 is YSYEKL. This CDR3 reads CASSPRDSDVEQFF. The CDR3 coding sequence is TGCGCCAGCAGCCCTAGGGACTCCGACGTTGAGCAGTTCTTC.

The rearrangement links TRBV6-2 or TRBV6-3 to TRBJ2-7; the D gene is possibly TRBD2 (6 bases). V gave up 7 bases and J gave up 6 bases, with 19 bases separating them. The CDR3 totals 14 residues. Germline CDR1 MNHEY, CDR2 SVGEGT. The CDR3: CASIPRLVPGEQYF. The CDR3 DNA reads as TGTGCCAGCATTCCCCGACTAGTTCCCGGCGAGCAGTACTTC.